The clone carrying this TCR beta chain was observed once. Its specificity is unknown. Having been cultured for less than 12 days, the cells underwent CD4+ T cell isolation. Two-dose BNT162b2 or mRNA-1273 vaccination was given to participants. The ends were cut back, 1 base at V and 11 bases at J, with 11 bases in the middle. The CDR3 is 13 amino acids. Only in-frame clones appear in the TCRdb table, and some are missing; sequencing was by immunoSEQ multiplex PCR. There are tens of thousands of clones in the sample; about 70% occur only once, and 7.7% lies in the top ten. This record belongs to a study of vaccination effects on CD4 cells after COVID-19. Overall study context: They grew approximately 2.1 million PBMC in each well, adding approximately 10 IU/ml IL-2 and about 9.5 ug/ml peptides.

The clonotype comes from a human donor who received a COVID-19 vaccine. The source was CD4+ T cells from PBMCs cultured without peptide, collected after COVID-19 vaccination. The genes are TRBV12-3 or TRBV12-4 and TRBJ1-4; D unresolved. The CDR3 sequence: CASSLGQASKLFF. The CDR3 DNA sequence: TGTGCCAGCAGTTTAGGCCAGGCAAGTAAACTGTTTTTT.